This TCR beta chain was captured in a study of liver allograft versus peripheral blood T cells. Study as a whole: Transplanted-liver and recipient peripheral blood T cell receptor repertoires were compared.

TCRdb fed the reads into MiXCR, producing one record per CDR3 protein. The table records 2,800 or so distinct CDR3 sequences, about 17% of them present only once. This clonotype is medium-sized by share. Its antigen remains unidentified. Study conclusions and caveats: Peripheral blood reportedly held T cell receptor repertoires that differed from those inside liver allografts.

The sequence derives from a human patient who had a liver transplant. Some T cells may have come from the graft donor.

The DNA for the CDR3 is TGTGCCAGCGCGGACAATGAGCAGTTCTTC. Its translation is CASADNEQFF. This chain links TRBV6-1 with TRBJ2-1; D is ambiguous. The length of the CDR3 is 10 residues. The germline gives CDR1 MNHNS, CDR2 SASEGT. Trimming removed 8 bases from V and 5 bases from J, with 4 bases in between.